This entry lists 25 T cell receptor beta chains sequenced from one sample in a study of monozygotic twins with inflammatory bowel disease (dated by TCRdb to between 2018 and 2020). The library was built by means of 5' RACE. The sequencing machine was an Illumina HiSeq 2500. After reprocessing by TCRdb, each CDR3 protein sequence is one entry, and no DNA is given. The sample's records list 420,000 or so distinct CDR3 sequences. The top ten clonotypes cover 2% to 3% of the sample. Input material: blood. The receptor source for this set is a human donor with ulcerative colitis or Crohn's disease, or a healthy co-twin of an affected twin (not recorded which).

This CDR3 is CASSTRTGGASPNTEAFF. The chain couples TRBV19 to TRBJ1-1; the TRBD1 assignment by TCRdb is unverifiable without DNA. Germline lookup yields CDR1 LNHDA and CDR2 SQIVND (reference sequence). The CDR3 is made up of 18 amino acids. Based on the CDR3 plus reference TRBV19 and TRBJ1-1, the full variable domain is DGGITQSPKYLFRKEGQNVTLSCEQNLNHDAMYWYRQDPGQGLRLIYYSQIVNDFQKGDIAEGYSVSREKKESFPLTVTSAQKNPTAFYLCASSTRTGGASPNTEAFFGQGTRLTVV.

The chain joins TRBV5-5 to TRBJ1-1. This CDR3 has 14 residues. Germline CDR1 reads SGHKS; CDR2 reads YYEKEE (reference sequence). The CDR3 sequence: CASRLDGWGTEAFF.

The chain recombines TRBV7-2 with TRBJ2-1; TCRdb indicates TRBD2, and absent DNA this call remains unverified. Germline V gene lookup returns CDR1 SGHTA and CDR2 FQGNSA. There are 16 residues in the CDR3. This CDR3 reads CASSNPGLAGSNEQFF.

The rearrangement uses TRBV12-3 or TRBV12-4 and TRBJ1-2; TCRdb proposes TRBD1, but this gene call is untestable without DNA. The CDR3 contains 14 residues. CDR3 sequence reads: CATLGQGILKGYTF.

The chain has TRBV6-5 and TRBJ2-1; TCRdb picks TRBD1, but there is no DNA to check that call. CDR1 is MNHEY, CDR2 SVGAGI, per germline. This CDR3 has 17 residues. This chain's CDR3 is CASSYSGGLQGGNEQFF.

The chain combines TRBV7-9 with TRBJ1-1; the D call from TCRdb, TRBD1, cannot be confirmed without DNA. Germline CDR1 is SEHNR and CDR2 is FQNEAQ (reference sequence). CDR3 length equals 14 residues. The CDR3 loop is CASSLGASNTEAFF.

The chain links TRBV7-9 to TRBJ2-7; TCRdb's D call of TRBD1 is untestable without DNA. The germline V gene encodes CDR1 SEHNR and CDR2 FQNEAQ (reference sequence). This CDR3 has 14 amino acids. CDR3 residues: CASSRDREFHEQYF. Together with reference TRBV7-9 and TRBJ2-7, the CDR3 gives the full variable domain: DTGVSQNPRHKITKRGQNVTFRCDPISEHNRLYWYRQTLGQGPEFLTYFQNEAQLEKSRLLSDRFSAERPKGSFSTLEIQRTEQGDSAMYLCASSRDREFHEQYFGPGTRLTVT.

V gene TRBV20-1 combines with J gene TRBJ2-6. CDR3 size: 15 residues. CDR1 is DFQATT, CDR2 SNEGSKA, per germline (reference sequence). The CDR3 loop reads CSARRHFSGANVLTF.

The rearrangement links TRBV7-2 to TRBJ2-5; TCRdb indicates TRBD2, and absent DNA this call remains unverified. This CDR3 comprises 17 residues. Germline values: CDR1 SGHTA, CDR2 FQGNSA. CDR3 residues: CASSLGSTSGLRETQYF.

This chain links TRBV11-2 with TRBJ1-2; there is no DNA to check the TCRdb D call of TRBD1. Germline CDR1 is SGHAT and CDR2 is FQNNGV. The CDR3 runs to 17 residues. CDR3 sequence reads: CASSLVRRGGSNYGYTF.

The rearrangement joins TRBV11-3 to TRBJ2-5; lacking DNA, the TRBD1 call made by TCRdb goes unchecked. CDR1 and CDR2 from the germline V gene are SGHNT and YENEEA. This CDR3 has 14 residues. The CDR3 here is CASSLDGGSETQYF.

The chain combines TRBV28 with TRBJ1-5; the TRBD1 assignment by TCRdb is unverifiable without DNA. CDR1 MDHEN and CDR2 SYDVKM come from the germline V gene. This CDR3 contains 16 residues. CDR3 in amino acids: CASSSLDRDSNQPQHF.

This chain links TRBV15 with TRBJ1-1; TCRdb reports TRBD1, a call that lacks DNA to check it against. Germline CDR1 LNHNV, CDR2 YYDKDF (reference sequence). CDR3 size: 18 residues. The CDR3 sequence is CATSRDSQVTEFYTEAFF.

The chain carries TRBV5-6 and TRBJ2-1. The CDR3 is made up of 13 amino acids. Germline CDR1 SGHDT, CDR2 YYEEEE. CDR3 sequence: CASSLARLHEQFF.

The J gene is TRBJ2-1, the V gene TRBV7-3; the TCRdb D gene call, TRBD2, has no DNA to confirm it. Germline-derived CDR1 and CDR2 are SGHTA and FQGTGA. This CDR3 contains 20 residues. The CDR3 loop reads CASSLLGLENTFSSYNEQFF.

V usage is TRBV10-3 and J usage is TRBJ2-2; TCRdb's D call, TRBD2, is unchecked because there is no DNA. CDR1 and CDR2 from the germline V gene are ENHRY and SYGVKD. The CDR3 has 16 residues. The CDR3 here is CAISESVTTNTGELFF.

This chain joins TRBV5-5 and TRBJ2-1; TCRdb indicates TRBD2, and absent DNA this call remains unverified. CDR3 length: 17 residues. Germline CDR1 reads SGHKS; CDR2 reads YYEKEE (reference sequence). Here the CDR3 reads CASSPFTSGAPHNEQFF.

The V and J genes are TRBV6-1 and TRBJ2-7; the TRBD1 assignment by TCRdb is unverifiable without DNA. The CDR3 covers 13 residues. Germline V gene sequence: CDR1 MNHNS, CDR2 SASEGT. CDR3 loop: CASTRGPWYEQYF.

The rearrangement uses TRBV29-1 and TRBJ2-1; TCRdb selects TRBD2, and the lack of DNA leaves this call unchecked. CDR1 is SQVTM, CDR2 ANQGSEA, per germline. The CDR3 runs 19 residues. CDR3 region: CSVPSGTERSMGVYNEQFF.

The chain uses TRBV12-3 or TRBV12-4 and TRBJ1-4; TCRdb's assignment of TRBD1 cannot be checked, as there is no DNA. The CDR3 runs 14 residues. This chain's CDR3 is CASASGVTNEKLFF.

CDR3 protein: CASSGGQITSAGELFF. The chain is built from TRBV5-1 and TRBJ2-2; the D gene TCRdb calls, TRBD1, cannot be checked with no DNA. The germline gives CDR1 SGHRS, CDR2 YFSETQ. CDR3 length equals 16 residues.

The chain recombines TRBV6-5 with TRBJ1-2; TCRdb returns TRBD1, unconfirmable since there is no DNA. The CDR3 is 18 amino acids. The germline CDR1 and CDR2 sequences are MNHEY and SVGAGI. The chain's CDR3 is CASSYSMGRVDLIGGYTF.

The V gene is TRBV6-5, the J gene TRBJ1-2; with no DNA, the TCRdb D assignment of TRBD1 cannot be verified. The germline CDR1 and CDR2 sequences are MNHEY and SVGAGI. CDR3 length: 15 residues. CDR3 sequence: CASSLLGTASAGLTF.

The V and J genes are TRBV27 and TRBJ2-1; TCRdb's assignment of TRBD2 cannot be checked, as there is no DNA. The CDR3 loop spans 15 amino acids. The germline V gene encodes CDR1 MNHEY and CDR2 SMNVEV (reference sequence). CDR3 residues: CASCDPLSPYNEQFF.

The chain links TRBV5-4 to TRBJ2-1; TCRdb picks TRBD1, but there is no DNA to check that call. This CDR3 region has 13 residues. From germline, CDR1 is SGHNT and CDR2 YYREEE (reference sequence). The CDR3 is CASSLEGVGEQFF.